The subject of this entry is one T cell receptor (gamma chain). The antigen is undetermined. This specimen belongs to a study of Vδ1+ human thymocytes. Points from the study as a whole: Donors shared many TRG clonotypes but few TRD clonotypes. Bulk data may be misread because of unexpected Vdelta2 sequences. Highly polyclonal TRG and TRD repertoires with Gaussian CDR3 length distributions appeared in thymus.

The template was reverse-transcribed extracted RNA. The CDR3 regions were amplified by multiplex PCR from V-gene primers to a constant-region primer. TCRdb reanalyzed the multiplex PCR reads using CATT. The data contain about 36,000 gamma-chain clones, around 20% of them singletons. Per germline, CDR1 EGSNGY and CDR2 YDSYNSKV. V dropped 5 bases and J dropped 3; count of bases not matched to a gene: 16. The CDR3 contains 16 residues. J is TRGJ1 or TRGJ2 and V is TRGV2. This clonotype was obtained from a girl under three years old who had congenital heart surgery. Material for sequencing was Vdelta1+ gamma-delta thymocytes from the thymus. Subset reported: FACS-sorted CD3+ TCRalphabeta- TCRVdelta1+ TCRVdelta2- thymocytes. The CDR3 DNA reads as TGTGCCACCTGGGTTCCTACGGCCGGTGGTTATTATAAGAAACTCTTT. This gives the protein CATWVPTAGGYYKKLF.